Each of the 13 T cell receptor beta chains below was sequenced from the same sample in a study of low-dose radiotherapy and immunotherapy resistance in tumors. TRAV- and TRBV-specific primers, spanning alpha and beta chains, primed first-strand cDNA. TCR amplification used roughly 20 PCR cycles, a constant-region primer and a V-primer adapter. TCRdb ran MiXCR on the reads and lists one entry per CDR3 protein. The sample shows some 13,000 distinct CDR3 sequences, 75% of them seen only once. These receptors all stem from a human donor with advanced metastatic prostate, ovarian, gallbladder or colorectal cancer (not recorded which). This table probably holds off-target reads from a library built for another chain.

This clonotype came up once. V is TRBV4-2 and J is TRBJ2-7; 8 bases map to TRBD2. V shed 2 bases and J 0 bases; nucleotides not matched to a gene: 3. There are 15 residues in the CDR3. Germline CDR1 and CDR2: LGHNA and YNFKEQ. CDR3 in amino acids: CASSQTSGASYEQYF. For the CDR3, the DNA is TGTGCCAGCAGCCAAACTAGCGGCGCCTCCTACGAGCAGTACTTC.

The CDR3 DNA reads TGTGCCAGCAGCTTAGCGCTAGCGGGGTCACAAGAGACCCAGTACTTC. Translation: CASSLALAGSQETQYF. J is TRBJ2-5 and V is TRBV7-2; 9 bases map to TRBD2. The germline V gene has CDR1 SGHTA and CDR2 FQGNSA. V shed 0 bases, J shed 2 bases, and the junction held 4 bases outside the gene matches. The CDR3 extends over 16 amino acids.

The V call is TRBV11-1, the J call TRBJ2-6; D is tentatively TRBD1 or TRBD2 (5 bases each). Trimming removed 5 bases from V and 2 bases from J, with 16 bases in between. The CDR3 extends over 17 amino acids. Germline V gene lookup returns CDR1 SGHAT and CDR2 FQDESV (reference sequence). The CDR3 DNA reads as TGTGCCAGCAGCCCGGGACGGATCAGCCCTGGGGCCAACGTCCTGACTTTC. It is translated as CASSPGRISPGANVLTF.

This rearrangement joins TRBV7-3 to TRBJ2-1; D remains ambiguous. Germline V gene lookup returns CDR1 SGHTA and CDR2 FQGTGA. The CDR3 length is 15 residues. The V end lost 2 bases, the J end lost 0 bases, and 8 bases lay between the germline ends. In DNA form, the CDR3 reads TGTGCCAGCAGCTTAGGTGTAAGCTCCTACAATGAGCAGTTCTTC. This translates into CASSLGVSSYNEQFF.

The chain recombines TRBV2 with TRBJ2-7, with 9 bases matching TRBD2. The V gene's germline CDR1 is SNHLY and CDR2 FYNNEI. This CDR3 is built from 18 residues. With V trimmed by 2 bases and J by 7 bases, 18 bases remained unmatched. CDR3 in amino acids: CASSEPSPWGLAEGEQYF. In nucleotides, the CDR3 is TGTGCCAGCAGTGAACCTTCCCCCTGGGGACTAGCTGAGGGAGAGCAGTACTTC.

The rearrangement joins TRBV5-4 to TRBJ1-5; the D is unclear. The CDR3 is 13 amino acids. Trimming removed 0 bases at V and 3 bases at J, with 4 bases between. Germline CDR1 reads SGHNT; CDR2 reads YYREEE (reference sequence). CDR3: CASSLENNQPQHF. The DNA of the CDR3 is TGTGCCAGCAGCTTGGAGAACAATCAGCCCCAGCATTTT.

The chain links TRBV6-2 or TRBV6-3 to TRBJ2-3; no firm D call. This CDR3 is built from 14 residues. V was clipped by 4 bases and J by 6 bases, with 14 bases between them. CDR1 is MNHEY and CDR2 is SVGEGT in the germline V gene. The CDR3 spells CASSLGIIVDTQYF. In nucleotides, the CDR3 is TGTGCCAGCAGTTTAGGGATCATAGTCGATACGCAGTATTTT.

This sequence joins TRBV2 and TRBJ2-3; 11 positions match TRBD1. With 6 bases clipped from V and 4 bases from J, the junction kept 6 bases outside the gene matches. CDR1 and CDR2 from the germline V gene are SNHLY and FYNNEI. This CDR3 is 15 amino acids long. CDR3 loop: CASRGDRGGADTQYF. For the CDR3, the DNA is TGTGCCAGCAGGGGGGACAGGGGGGGCGCAGATACGCAGTATTTT.

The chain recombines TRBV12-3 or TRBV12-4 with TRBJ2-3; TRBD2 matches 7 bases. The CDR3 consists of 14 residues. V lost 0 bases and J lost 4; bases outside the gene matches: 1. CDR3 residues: CASSLAGGPDTQYF. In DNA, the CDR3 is TGTGCCAGCAGTTTAGCGGGAGGGCCAGATACGCAGTATTTT.

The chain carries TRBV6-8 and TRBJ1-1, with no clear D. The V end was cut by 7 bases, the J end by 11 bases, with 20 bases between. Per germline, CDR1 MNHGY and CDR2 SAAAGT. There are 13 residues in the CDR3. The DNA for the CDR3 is TGTGCCAGCACCCAAGGGCGGGGAGGAAAGGCTTTCTTT. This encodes CASTQGRGGKAFF.

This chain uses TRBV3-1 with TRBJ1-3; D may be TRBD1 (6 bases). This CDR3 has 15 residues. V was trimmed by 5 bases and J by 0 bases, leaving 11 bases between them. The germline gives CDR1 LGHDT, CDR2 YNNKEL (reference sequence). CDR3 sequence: CASSSGTNSGNTIYF. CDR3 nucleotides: TGTGCCAGCAGCTCCGGGACAAACTCTGGAAACACCATATATTTT.

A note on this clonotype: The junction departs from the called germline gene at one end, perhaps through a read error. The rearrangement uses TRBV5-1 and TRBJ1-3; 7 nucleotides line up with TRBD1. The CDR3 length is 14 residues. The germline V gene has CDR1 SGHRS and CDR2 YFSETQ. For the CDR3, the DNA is TGCGCCAGCCAGGAGGGGGCCTCTAGAAACACCATATATTTT. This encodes CASQEGASRNTIYF.

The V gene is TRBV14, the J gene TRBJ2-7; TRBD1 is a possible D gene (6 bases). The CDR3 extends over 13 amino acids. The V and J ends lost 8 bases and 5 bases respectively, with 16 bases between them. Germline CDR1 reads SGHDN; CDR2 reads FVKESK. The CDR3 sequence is CASGTGNVHEQYF. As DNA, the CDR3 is TGTGCCAGCGGTACAGGGAACGTCCACGAGCAGTACTTC.